This TCR beta chain appears in the sequencing data of a study of identical twins. V was clipped by 2 bases and J by 0 bases, with 10 bases between them. Germline CDR1 DFQATT, CDR2 SNEGSKA (reference sequence). The CDR3 extends over 14 amino acids. In the case of this clonotype: Antigen specificity is unknown.

All donors were healthy, and all were Caucasian. General study points: Whereas memory repertoires showed no such difference, abundant cord blood beta clonotypes carried fewer insertions. In monozygotic twins, models underestimated the sharing of out-of-frame TCR alpha.

TCRdb re-derived calls from the 5' RACE reads in MiXCR, one entry per CDR3 protein. The table shows around 500,000 distinct CDR3 sequences, with 11% to 15% occurring only once. This sample also appeared in a second study, on yellow fever vaccine responses in identical twins. From that second work: As reported, the vaccine T cell response of twins seemed partly convergent and partly personalized.

The rearrangement joins TRBV20-1 to TRBJ1-2; a weak D match, TRBD1 (6 bases). This receptor was obtained from a woman in her late teens or twenties in good health. Sequenced: CD4+ T cells sorted from blood. CDR3 DNA: TGCAGTGCTAGATTGACAGGCACTAACTATGGCTACACCTTC. Its protein product is CSARLTGTNYGYTF.